These 11 T cell receptor beta chains were all obtained from the same sample, sequenced in a study of shared clonotypes between healthy human individuals. Sequencing was performed with immunoSEQ multiplex PCR; in TCRdb, only in-frame clones are kept and a portion is missing. The sample contains more than 900,000 clones, about four fifths of which appear only once. Sequenced input: memory CD4+ T cells from PBMCs. The subset was: CD45RA-negative fraction. These receptors originate from a man aged 18 to 35 in good health. Some clones in this sample may be carry-over from other donors' samples.

Of note for this clone: Other nucleotide sequences from this sample produce the same CDR3. CDR3 sequence: CAISVGQDQPQHF. The DNA for the CDR3 is TGTGCCATCAGTGTGGGACAGGATCAGCCCCAGCATTTT. V usage is TRBV10-3 and J usage is TRBJ1-5; 8 bases are shared with TRBD1. V lost 4 bases, J lost 5 bases, and 1 base stayed unmatched. This CDR3 contains 13 residues. The germline gives CDR1 ENHRY, CDR2 SYGVKD.

V and J are TRBV5-1 and TRBJ2-7, with D maybe TRBD2 (6 bases). The CDR3 has 16 residues. Germline-derived CDR1 and CDR2 are SGHRS and YFSETQ. Trimming removed 3 bases from V and 2 bases from J, with 18 bases in between. The CDR3, as DNA: TGCGCCAGCAGCTCCCAACCTGGGGGGTCGGCCTACGAGCAGTACTTC. This gives the protein CASSSQPGGSAYEQYF.

The gene calls are TRBV4-2 and TRBJ2-3, with D tentatively TRBD2 (7 bases). Germline V gene lookup returns CDR1 LGHNA and CDR2 YNFKEQ. CDR3 length equals 16 residues. V lost 4 bases, J lost 2 bases, and 16 bases lay in between. CDR3: CASSRESGGPTDTQYF. The CDR3 region has the DNA TGTGCCAGCAGCCGTGAGTCGGGGGGCCCCACAGATACGCAGTATTTT.

The CDR3 is CASSLSLGAGANVLTF. In nucleotides, the CDR3 is TGTGCCAGCAGCTTAAGTTTAGGGGCCGGGGCCAACGTCCTGACTTTC. This chain uses TRBV7-3 with TRBJ2-6, with a possible D match to TRBD1 (5 bases). Germline loops: CDR1 SGHTA, CDR2 FQGTGA. The CDR3 length is 16 residues. The germline V and J ends were trimmed by 1 base and 4 bases, with 11 bases remaining between them.

A single count supports this clone. The chain joins TRBV4-3 to TRBJ2-3; the D call may be TRBD1 or TRBD2 (5 bases each). The CDR3 totals 16 residues. Per the germline V gene, CDR1 is LGHNA and CDR2 is YSLEER. Trimming removed 4 bases from V and 0 bases from J, with 14 bases in between. CDR3 DNA: TGCGCCAGCAGCCGCCGCCGGGGCTCTAGCACAGATACGCAGTATTTT. Its protein product is CASSRRRGSSTDTQYF.

The V and J genes are TRBV7-8 and TRBJ2-5, with a possible D match to TRBD2 (5 bases). This CDR3 comprises 14 residues. V was cut by 6 bases and J by 2 bases, with 13 bases left in between. Germline values: CDR1 SGHVS, CDR2 FQNEAQ. CDR3 sequence: CASRQRAVQETQYF. The CDR3 nucleotides are TGTGCCAGCAGGCAGAGGGCAGTTCAAGAGACCCAGTACTTC. Full variable domain (outside the CDR3, taken from reference TRBV7-8 and TRBJ2-5): GAGVSQSPRYKVAKRGQDVALRCDPISGHVSLFWYQQALGQGPEFLTYFQNEAQLDKSGLPSDRFFAERPEGSVSTLKIQRTQQEDSAVYLCASRQRAVQETQYFGPGTRLLVL.

This sequence joins TRBV28 and TRBJ1-5; D gene ambiguous. The CDR3 contains 14 residues. The germline CDR1 and CDR2 sequences are MDHEN and SYDVKM. Trimming took off 1 base at V and 7 bases at J, with 11 bases between the two ends. CDR3 loop: CASSLSARGQPQHF. CDR3 DNA sequence: TGTGCCAGCAGTTTATCGGCACGCGGGCAGCCCCAGCATTTT. Full variable domain (rest looked up from reference TRBV28 and TRBJ1-5): DVKVTQSSRYLVKRTGEKVFLECVQDMDHENMFWYRQDPGLGLRLIYFSYDVKMKEKGDIPEGYSVSREKKERFSLILESASTNQTSMYLCASSLSARGQPQHFGDGTRLSIL.

The chain joins TRBV7-6 to TRBJ1-5; TRBD1 agrees at 8 bases. The CDR3 extends over 17 amino acids. Germline loops: CDR1 SGHVS, CDR2 FNYEAQ. Germline trimming cut 1 base from V and 4 bases from J; bases unmatched to any gene: 9. CDR3 nucleotides: TGTGCCAGCAGCTTAGGCCCCCCCACAGGGGGGAATCAGCCCCAGCATTTT. Translation gives CASSLGPPTGGNQPQHF.

The genes are TRBV9 and TRBJ2-5; 7 bases are shared with TRBD2. This CDR3 contains 15 residues. Germline V gene lookup returns CDR1 SGDLS and CDR2 YYNGEE. Trimming at V came to 0 bases and at J to 4 bases, leaving 6 bases not matched to a gene. CDR3 nucleotides: TGTGCCAGCAGCGTAGAAGGCGGGAGTCCAGAGACCCAGTACTTC. Its translation: CASSVEGGSPETQYF.

This rearrangement joins TRBV5-4 to TRBJ1-2; D remains unclear. Germline V CDR1 and CDR2: SGHNT, YYREEE (reference sequence). This CDR3 has 12 residues. V shed 2 bases and J shed 8 bases, with 10 bases lying between them. The CDR3 sequence: CASSFDLSGYTF. Here the CDR3 DNA reads TGTGCCAGCAGCTTTGACCTCTCGGGCTACACCTTC.

The chain carries TRBV7-9 and TRBJ1-3, with D perhaps TRBD1 (6 bases). The CDR3 sequence is 14 residues long. Germline V lookup: CDR1 SEHNR, CDR2 FQNEAQ (reference sequence). V lost 9 bases and J 0 bases, leaving 12 bases between the germline ends. In DNA, the CDR3 is TGTGCCAGGGGGGCAGGGAGCTCTGGAAACACCATATATTTT. Translating gives CARGAGSSGNTIYF.